This T cell receptor (beta chain) appears in the sequencing data of a study of T-cell memory formation after mild COVID-19. The germline gives CDR1 MDHEN, CDR2 SYDVKM. Losses at the gene ends were 7 bases for V and 3 bases for J; bases not matched to a gene: 9. The CDR3 length is 17 residues. This clonotype was observed a few times. In TCRdb, the 5' RACE reads were re-called with MiXCR into one record per CDR3 protein. The table lists about 470,000 distinct CDR3 sequences, roughly 18% of them singletons. Sequencing input: PBMCs or a T cell subset sorted from them (not recorded which). This receptor was identified in an adult woman who had mild COVID-19 (a few samples of this study predate the infection). Cell type and time point are not known. V is TRBV28 and J is TRBJ2-2, with TRBD2 matching 12 bases. The CDR3 is CASIVSSGRDYTGELFF. In DNA, the CDR3 is TGTGCCAGCATCGTCTCTAGCGGGAGGGACTACACCGGGGAGCTGTTTTTT. The full variable domain, in which reference TRBV28 and TRBJ2-2 provide the parts outside the CDR3, is DVKVTQSSRYLVKRTGEKVFLECVQDMDHENMFWYRQDPGLGLRLIYFSYDVKMKEKGDIPEGYSVSREKKERFSLILESASTNQTSMYLCASIVSSGRDYTGELFFGEGSRLTVL.